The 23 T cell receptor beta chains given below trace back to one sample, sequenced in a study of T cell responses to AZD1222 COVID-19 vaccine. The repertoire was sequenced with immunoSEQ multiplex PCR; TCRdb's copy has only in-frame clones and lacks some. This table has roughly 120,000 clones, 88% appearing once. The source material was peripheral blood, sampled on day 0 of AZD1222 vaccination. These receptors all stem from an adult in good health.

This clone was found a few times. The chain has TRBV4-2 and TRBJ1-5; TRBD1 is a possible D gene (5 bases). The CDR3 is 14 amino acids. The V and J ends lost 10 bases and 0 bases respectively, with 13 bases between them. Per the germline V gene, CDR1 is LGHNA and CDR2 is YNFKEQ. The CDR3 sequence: CAILMGDSNQPQHF. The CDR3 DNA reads TGTGCCATCCTGATGGGGGATAGCAATCAGCCCCAGCATTTT.

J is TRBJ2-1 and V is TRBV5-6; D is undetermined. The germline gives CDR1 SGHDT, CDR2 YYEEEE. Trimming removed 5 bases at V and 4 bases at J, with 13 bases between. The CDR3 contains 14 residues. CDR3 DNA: TGTGCCAGCAGTCAGATTTGGATTTACAATGAGCAGTTCTTC. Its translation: CASSQIWIYNEQFF.

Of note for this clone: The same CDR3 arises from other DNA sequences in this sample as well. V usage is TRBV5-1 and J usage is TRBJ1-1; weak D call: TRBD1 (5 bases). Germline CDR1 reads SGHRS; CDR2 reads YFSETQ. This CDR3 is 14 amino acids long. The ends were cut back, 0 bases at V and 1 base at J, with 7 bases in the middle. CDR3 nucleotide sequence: TGCGCCAGCAGCTTGGCCGGGGGGAACACTGAAGCTTTCTTT. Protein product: CASSLAGGNTEAFF.

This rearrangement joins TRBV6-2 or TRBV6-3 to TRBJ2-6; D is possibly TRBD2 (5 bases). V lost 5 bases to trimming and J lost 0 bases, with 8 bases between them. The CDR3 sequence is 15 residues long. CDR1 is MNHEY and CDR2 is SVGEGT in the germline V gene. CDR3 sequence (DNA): TGTGCCAGCAGTCGAACTAGCTCTGGGGCCAACGTCCTGACTTTC. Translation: CASSRTSSGANVLTF.

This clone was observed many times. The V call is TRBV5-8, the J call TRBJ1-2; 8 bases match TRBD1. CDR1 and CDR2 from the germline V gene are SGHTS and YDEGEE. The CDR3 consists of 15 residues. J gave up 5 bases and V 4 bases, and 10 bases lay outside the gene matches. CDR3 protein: CASSPRATGGYGYTF. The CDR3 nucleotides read TGTGCCAGCAGCCCCCGGGCCACAGGGGGGTATGGCTACACCTTC.

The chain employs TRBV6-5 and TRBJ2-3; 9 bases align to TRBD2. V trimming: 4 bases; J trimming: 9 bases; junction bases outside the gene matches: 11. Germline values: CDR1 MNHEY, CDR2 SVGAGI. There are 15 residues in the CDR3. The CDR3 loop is CASSSGGGGALTQYF. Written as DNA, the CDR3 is TGTGCCAGCAGTTCTGGGGGCGGGGGGGCCCTCACGCAGTATTTT.

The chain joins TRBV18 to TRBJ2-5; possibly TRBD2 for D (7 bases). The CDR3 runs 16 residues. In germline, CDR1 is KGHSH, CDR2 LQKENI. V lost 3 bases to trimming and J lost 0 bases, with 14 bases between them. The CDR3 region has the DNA TGTGCCAGCTCACCCCCGGCGGGGGCGTACCAAGAGACCCAGTACTTC. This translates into CASSPPAGAYQETQYF.

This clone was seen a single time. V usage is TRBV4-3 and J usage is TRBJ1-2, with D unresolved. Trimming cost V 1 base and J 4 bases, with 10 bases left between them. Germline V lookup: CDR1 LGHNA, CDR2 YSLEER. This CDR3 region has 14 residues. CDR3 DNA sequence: TGCGCCAGCAGCCAAGTTAGGACCACCTATGGCTACACCTTC. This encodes CASSQVRTTYGYTF.

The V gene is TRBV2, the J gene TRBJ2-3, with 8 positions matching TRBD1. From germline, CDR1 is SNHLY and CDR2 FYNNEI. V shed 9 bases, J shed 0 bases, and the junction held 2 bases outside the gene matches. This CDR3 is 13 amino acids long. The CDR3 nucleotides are TGTGCCAGTAGGACAGGGAGCACAGATACGCAGTATTTT. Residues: CASRTGSTDTQYF.

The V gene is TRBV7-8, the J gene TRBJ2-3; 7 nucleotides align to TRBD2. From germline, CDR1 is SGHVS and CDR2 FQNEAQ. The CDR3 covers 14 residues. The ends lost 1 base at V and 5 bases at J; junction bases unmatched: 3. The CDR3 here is CASSLGGGGDTQYF. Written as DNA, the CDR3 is TGTGCCAGCAGCTTAGGTGGGGGGGGAGATACGCAGTATTTT. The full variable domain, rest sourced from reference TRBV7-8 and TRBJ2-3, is GAGVSQSPRYKVAKRGQDVALRCDPISGHVSLFWYQQALGQGPEFLTYFQNEAQLDKSGLPSDRFFAERPEGSVSTLKIQRTQQEDSAVYLCASSLGGGGDTQYFGPGTRLTVL.

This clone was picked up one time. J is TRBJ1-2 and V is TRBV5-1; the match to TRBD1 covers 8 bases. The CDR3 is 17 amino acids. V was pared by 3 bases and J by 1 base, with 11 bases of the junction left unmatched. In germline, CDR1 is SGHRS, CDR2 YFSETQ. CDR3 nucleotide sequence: TGCGCCAGCAGCTCGGCCCGCAGGACAGGGAATAACTATGGCTACACCTTC. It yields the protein CASSSARRTGNNYGYTF.

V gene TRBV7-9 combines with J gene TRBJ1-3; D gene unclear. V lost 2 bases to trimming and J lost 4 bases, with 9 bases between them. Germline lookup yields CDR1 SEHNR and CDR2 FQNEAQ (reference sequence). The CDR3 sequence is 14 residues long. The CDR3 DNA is TGTGCCAGCAGCTTACTAGGGTCCGGAAACACCATATATTTT. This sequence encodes CASSLLGSGNTIYF. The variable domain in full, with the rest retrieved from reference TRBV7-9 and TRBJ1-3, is DTGVSQNPRHKITKRGQNVTFRCDPISEHNRLYWYRQTLGQGPEFLTYFQNEAQLEKSRLLSDRFSAERPKGSFSTLEIQRTEQGDSAMYLCASSLLGSGNTIYFGEGSWLTVV.

CDR3 region: CASRATGNQPQHF. CDR3 DNA sequence: TGTGCCAGCAGGGCCACAGGGAATCAGCCCCAGCATTTT. The chain recombines TRBV12-3 or TRBV12-4 with TRBJ1-5, with D possibly TRBD1 on 6 matching bases. There are 13 residues in the CDR3. Deletions cut 6 bases from V and 4 bases from J, with 10 bases between.

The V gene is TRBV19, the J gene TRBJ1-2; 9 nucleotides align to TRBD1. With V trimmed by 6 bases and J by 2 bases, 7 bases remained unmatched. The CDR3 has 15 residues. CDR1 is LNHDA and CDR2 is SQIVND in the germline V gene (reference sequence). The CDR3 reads CASRDTGQGNYGYTF. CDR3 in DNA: TGTGCCAGTAGAGACACGGGACAGGGAAACTATGGCTACACCTTC.

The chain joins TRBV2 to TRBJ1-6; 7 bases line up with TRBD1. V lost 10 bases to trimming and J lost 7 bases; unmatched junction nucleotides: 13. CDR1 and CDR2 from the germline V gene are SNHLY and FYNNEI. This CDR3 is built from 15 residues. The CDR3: CAIPGRGMGNSPLHF. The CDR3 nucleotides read TGTGCCATACCGGGCAGGGGGATGGGGAATTCACCCCTCCACTTT.

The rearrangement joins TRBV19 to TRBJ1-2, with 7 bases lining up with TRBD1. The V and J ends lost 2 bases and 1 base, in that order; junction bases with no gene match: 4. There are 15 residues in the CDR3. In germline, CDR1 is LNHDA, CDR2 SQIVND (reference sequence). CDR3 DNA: TGTGCCAGTAGTATAACAGGGGCCCTTAACTATGGCTACACCTTC. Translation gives CASSITGALNYGYTF.

DNA of the CDR3: TGTGCCAGCAGCTTACTGGAGAGGGGCACTGAAGCTTTCTTT. Translation gives CASSLLERGTEAFF. The J gene is TRBJ1-1, the V gene TRBV7-3, with D maybe TRBD1 (5 bases). Looked up from germline, CDR1 is SGHTA and CDR2 is FQGTGA. This CDR3 is built from 14 residues. The V end was cut by 2 bases, the J end by 4 bases, with 11 bases between.

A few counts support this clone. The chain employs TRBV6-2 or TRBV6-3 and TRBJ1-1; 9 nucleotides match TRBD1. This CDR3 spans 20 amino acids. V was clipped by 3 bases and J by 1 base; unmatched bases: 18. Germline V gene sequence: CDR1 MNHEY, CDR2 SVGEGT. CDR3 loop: CASSYRKQQGARRENTEAFF. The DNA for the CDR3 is TGTGCCAGCAGTTATCGGAAACAACAGGGGGCTCGACGGGAGAACACTGAAGCTTTCTTT.

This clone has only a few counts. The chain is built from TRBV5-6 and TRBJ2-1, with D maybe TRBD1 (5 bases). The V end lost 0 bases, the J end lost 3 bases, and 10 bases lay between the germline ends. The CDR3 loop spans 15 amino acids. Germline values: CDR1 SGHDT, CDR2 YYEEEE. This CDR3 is CASSLADSLYNEQFF. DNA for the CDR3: TGTGCCAGCAGCTTGGCCGACAGCCTCTACAATGAGCAGTTCTTC.

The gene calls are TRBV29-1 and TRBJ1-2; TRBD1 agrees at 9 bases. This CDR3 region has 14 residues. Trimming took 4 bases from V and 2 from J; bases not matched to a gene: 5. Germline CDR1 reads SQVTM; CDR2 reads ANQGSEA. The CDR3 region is CSVGGQGGNYGYTF. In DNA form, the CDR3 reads TGCAGCGTTGGGGGACAGGGAGGGAACTATGGCTACACCTTC.

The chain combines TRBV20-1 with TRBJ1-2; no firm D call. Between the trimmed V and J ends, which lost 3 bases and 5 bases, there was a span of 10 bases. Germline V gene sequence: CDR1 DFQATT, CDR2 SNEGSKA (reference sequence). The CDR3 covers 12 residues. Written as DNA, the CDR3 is TGCAGTGCTAGTCCGGACCTATATGGCTACACCTTC. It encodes CSASPDLYGYTF.

DNA for the CDR3: TGCGCCAGCAGCCAAGACTTAACAAGGGGTCCGGAGGATTCGGCTGAAGCTTTCTTT. It codes for CASSQDLTRGPEDSAEAFF. The V gene is TRBV4-3, the J gene TRBJ1-1, with D possibly TRBD1 on 5 matching bases. V was trimmed by 0 bases and J by 6 bases, leaving 26 bases between them. The germline CDR1 and CDR2 sequences are LGHNA and YSLEER. This CDR3 comprises 19 residues.

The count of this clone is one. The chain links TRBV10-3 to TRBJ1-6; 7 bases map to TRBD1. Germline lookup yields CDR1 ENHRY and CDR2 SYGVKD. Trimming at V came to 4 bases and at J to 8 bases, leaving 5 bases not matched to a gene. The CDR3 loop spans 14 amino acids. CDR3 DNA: TGTGCCATCAGTGTAAAGGGGGCCGATTCACCCCTCCACTTT. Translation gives CAISVKGADSPLHF.